The 27 T cell receptor beta chains below were found in one sample sequenced in a study of T cell repertoires in cytomegalovirus infection. Antigen specificity for these receptors is unknown. MiXCR was run by TCRdb on the reads, yielding one entry per CDR3 protein. This table has approximately 990,000 distinct CDR3 sequences, around 32% appearing once. The source material was cultured CD8+ T cells from PBMCs, sampled from culture after CMV antigen stimulation. The receptor source for this set is a human donor in good health (CMV status not recorded). Some clones in this sample may be carry-over from other donors' samples.

This clonotype was observed many times. CDR3 region: CASSWTVAKNIQYF. CDR3 bases: TGTGCCAGCAGCTGGACAGTAGCCAAAAACATTCAGTACTTC. This rearrangement joins TRBV7-2 to TRBJ2-4; maybe TRBD1 (6 bases). Germline loops: CDR1 SGHTA, CDR2 FQGNSA. V lost 4 bases to trimming and J lost 0 bases, with 7 bases between them. CDR3 size: 14 residues.

The chain employs TRBV10-3 and TRBJ2-5; 15 bases are shared with TRBD2. V was clipped by 3 bases and J by 2 bases; unmatched bases: 4. This CDR3 has 17 residues. The germline gives CDR1 ENHRY, CDR2 SYGVKD. The chain's CDR3 is CAISEGTSGGTQETQYF. The CDR3, as DNA: TGTGCCATCAGTGAAGGGACTAGCGGGGGGACTCAAGAGACCCAGTACTTC.

This clonotype was seen many times. Relative to the germline gene, one junction end is altered; a read error may explain this. Written as DNA, the CDR3 is TGTGCTAGCAGCTTATTTAGTCACAATGAGCAGTTCTTC. It encodes CASSLFSHNEQFF. V and J are TRBV7-7 and TRBJ2-1; D not certain. Germline CDR1 and CDR2: SSHAT and FNYEAQ (reference sequence). The CDR3 extends over 13 amino acids.

This clonotype has only a few counts. The V call is TRBV5-5, the J call TRBJ2-5; tentative D call: TRBD1 (5 bases). The CDR3 runs 13 residues. V lost 5 bases to trimming and J lost 12 bases, with 20 bases between them. Germline assignment: CDR1 SGHKS and CDR2 YYEKEE (reference sequence). The CDR3 here is CASRPRAQSQEYF. CDR3 DNA sequence: TGTGCCAGCAGGCCACGGGCACAATCACAGGAGTACTTC.

In its sample, this clonotype was seen many times. Relative to the germline gene, one junction end is altered; a read error may explain this. The chain recombines TRBV7-9 with TRBJ1-1; no clear D gene. Germline CDR1 and CDR2: SEHNR and FQNEAQ (reference sequence). The CDR3 spans 14 residues. For the CDR3, the DNA is TGTGCCAGCAGCTTAGCGGGGTTGAAAACTGAAGCTTTCTTT. The encoded protein is CASSLAGLKTEAFF.

The rearrangement joins TRBV6-1 to TRBJ1-2; no firm D call. V was shortened by 7 bases and J by 7 bases, with 22 bases between the two germline ends. This CDR3 has 15 amino acids. CDR1 and CDR2 from the germline V gene are MNHNS and SASEGT. The DNA of the CDR3 is TGTGCCAGCAAAACACCTTGGCCGCCCTTTGGTGGCTACACCTTC. It encodes CASKTPWPPFGGYTF.

The rearrangement links TRBV12-3 or TRBV12-4 to TRBJ2-2; D not certain. V lost 11 bases, J lost 2 bases, and 12 bases lay in between. The CDR3 is 13 amino acids. DNA of the CDR3: TGTGCCGCTCCGGGCGGAAACACCGGGGAGCTGTTTTTT. Protein: CAAPGGNTGELFF.

This clonotype has just a few counts. This chain uses TRBV7-6 with TRBJ1-2; 12 nucleotides line up with TRBD1. Germline V lookup: CDR1 SGHVS, CDR2 FNYEAQ. Trimming cost V 4 bases and J 8 bases; bases outside gene matches: 17. This CDR3 is built from 18 residues. DNA of the CDR3: TGTGCCAGCAGCTCGCCGGGACAGGGGGCGATGGTGTGGTGGGGCTACACCTTC. The encoded protein is CASSSPGQGAMVWWGYTF.

This chain links TRBV6-2 or TRBV6-3 with TRBJ1-5; D is undetermined. Trimming stripped 2 bases from V and 7 bases from J, with 15 bases between. Per germline, CDR1 MNHEY and CDR2 SVGEGT. The CDR3 has 15 residues. The CDR3 DNA is TGTGCCAGCAGTTACCTCAAGAGGGTCGGGCAGCCCCAGCATTTT. Its translation is CASSYLKRVGQPQHF.

This clonotype was seen repeatedly, ten times or more. V gene TRBV7-2 combines with J gene TRBJ1-4; perhaps TRBD1 as D (5 bases). Germline CDR1 is SGHTA and CDR2 is FQGNSA. The V gene lost 3 bases and the J gene lost 3 bases, with 17 bases spanning the gap. This CDR3 has 17 amino acids. CDR3 in DNA: TGTGCCAGCAGCTTCAGGGTCGCACTGGACCCTAATGAAAAACTGTTTTTT. This gives the protein CASSFRVALDPNEKLFF.

The chain recombines TRBV28 with TRBJ1-1; TRBD1 agrees at 7 bases. V shed 5 bases, J shed 3 bases, and the junction held 9 bases outside the gene matches. This CDR3 has 15 residues. Germline V gives CDR1 MDHEN, CDR2 SYDVKM. CDR3 bases: TGTGCCAGCAGTCCTGACAGGGCCCTTGACACTGAAGCTTTCTTT. This encodes CASSPDRALDTEAFF.

Concerning this clonotype itself: The junction does not match germline at one end; this may be a read error. In nucleotides, the CDR3 is TGTGCCAGCAGCTTCAGCGCAACTAATGAAAAACCGTTTTTT. Translated, it gives CASSFSATNEKPFF. This sequence joins TRBV7-9 and TRBJ1-4; D gene unclear. The CDR3 loop spans 14 amino acids. CDR1 is SEHNR and CDR2 is FQNEAQ in the germline V gene (reference sequence).

The chain has TRBV29-1 and TRBJ2-3, with TRBD2 matching over 13 bases. This CDR3 has 15 amino acids. In germline, CDR1 is SQVTM, CDR2 ANQGSEA. V lost 6 bases to trimming and J lost 2 bases; unmatched junction nucleotides: 5. CDR3 in DNA: TGCAGCGTCCAGGGACTAGCGGGGAACACAGATACGCAGTATTTT. Protein product: CSVQGLAGNTDTQYF.

This clonotype was observed a few times. V usage is TRBV4-2 and J usage is TRBJ1-6; 8 nucleotides align to TRBD1. CDR3 length: 16 amino acids. V was pared by 0 bases and J by 7 bases, with 5 bases of the junction left unmatched. The germline V gene encodes CDR1 LGHNA and CDR2 YNFKEQ. The CDR3 DNA follows: TGTGCCAGCAGCCAAGAAGGACAGGGACTAAATTCACCCCTCCACTTT. It codes for CASSQEGQGLNSPLHF.

This clonotype has just one count. Written as DNA, the CDR3 is TGTGCCAGCAGTTCTACTAGGGTGGGCTACAATGAGCAGTTCTTC. Amino acids: CASSSTRVGYNEQFF. The chain uses TRBV12-3 or TRBV12-4 and TRBJ2-1; TRBD2 might be the D (5 bases). The CDR3 totals 15 residues. V gave up 4 bases and J gave up 3 bases, with 13 bases separating them.

The V and J genes are TRBV20-1 and TRBJ2-2; tentatively, D is TRBD2 (6 bases). Trimming took off 0 bases at V and 3 bases at J, with 11 bases between the two ends. This CDR3 region has 15 residues. The germline CDR1 and CDR2 sequences are DFQATT and SNEGSKA (reference sequence). The CDR3 DNA sequence: TGCAGTGCTAGAGACGGCGGGGATTACACCGGGGAGCTGTTTTTT. As protein: CSARDGGDYTGELFF.

V is TRBV4-1 and J is TRBJ2-7; 10 bases match TRBD1. Germline values: CDR1 MGHRA, CDR2 YSYEKL. This CDR3 region has 14 residues. The V and J ends lost 0 bases and 5 bases, in that order; junction bases with no gene match: 1. The CDR3 bases are TGCGCCAGCAGCCAAGAGACAGGGGGCCACGAGCAGTACTTC. Translating gives CASSQETGGHEQYF.

This clonotype showed up many times. The gene calls are TRBV7-2 and TRBJ2-7, with 8 bases that match TRBD1. Losses at the gene ends were 7 bases for V and 3 bases for J; bases not matched to a gene: 11. The CDR3 runs to 15 residues. CDR1 and CDR2 from the germline V gene are SGHTA and FQGNSA. The DNA for the CDR3 is TGTGCCAGCACTCCTTCCCGGGACAGGATCTACGAGCAGTACTTC. Residues: CASTPSRDRIYEQYF.

V gene TRBV15 combines with J gene TRBJ2-5; possibly TRBD1 for D (5 bases). The CDR3 contains 14 residues. The germline V gene has CDR1 LNHNV and CDR2 YYDKDF (reference sequence). Trimming took 2 bases from V and 0 from J, leaving 7 bases between them. The CDR3 is CATSRRQYQETQYF. The CDR3 nucleotides read TGTGCCACCAGCAGACGACAGTACCAAGAGACCCAGTACTTC.

This chain uses TRBV27 with TRBJ2-3; no reliable D call. Trimming took 2 bases from V and 1 from J, leaving 7 bases between them. Germline V gene sequence: CDR1 MNHEY, CDR2 SMNVEV (reference sequence). CDR3 size: 14 residues. The CDR3 sequence: CASSLGIRTDTQYF. The CDR3 nucleotides are TGTGCCAGCAGTTTAGGGATTCGCACAGATACGCAGTATTTT.

This clonotype was detected a few times. This chain connects TRBV19 to TRBJ1-2; tentatively, D is TRBD1 (6 bases). Per the germline V gene, CDR1 is LNHDA and CDR2 is SQIVND (reference sequence). The CDR3 has 13 amino acids. The V gene lost 7 bases and the J gene lost 5 bases, with 14 bases spanning the gap. The CDR3 loop reads CASTGDIGYGYTF. In DNA, the CDR3 is TGTGCCAGTACTGGGGACATCGGGTATGGCTACACCTTC. The variable domain in full, with the rest retrieved from reference TRBV19 and TRBJ1-2, is DGGITQSPKYLFRKEGQNVTLSCEQNLNHDAMYWYRQDPGQGLRLIYYSQIVNDFQKGDIAEGYSVSREKKESFPLTVTSAQKNPTAFYLCASTGDIGYGYTFGSGTRLTVV.

J is TRBJ1-1 and V is TRBV6-2 or TRBV6-3; 9 bases fit TRBD1. The V gene's germline CDR1 is MNHEY and CDR2 SVGEGT. V lost 6 bases, J lost 6 bases, and 5 bases stayed unmatched. The CDR3 runs 13 residues. DNA of the CDR3: TGTGCCAGCAGGGACAGGGGAGTCGCTGAAGCTTTCTTT. It encodes CASRDRGVAEAFF.

This clonotype has at least ten counts. The rearrangement uses TRBV7-2 and TRBJ2-3; 8 bases line up with TRBD1. Trimming cost V 5 bases and J 5 bases; bases outside gene matches: 9. Germline V gene data show CDR1 as SGHTA and CDR2 as FQGNSA. CDR3 length: 15 residues. This CDR3 is CASSQYRGARDTQYF. DNA for the CDR3: TGTGCCAGCAGCCAATACAGGGGGGCCCGAGATACGCAGTATTTT.

This clonotype was counted only a few times. The chain combines TRBV6-1 with TRBJ2-7; D is possibly TRBD1 (6 bases). Germline V gene lookup returns CDR1 MNHNS and CDR2 SASEGT. The CDR3 is 13 amino acids. With 4 bases removed from V and 0 bases from J, the gap between germline ends came to 7 bases. In DNA, the CDR3 is TGTGCCAGCAGTGTGGACAGCTCCTACGAGCAGTACGTC. It is translated as CASSVDSSYEQYV.

At least ten counts were recorded for this clonotype. This rearrangement joins TRBV6-1 to TRBJ2-7; maybe TRBD2 (6 bases). Trimming shortened V by 3 bases and J by 6 bases, and 12 bases separated the two germline ends. The length of the CDR3 is 13 residues. Germline V gene data show CDR1 as MNHNS and CDR2 as SASEGT. CDR3 sequence (DNA): TGTGCCAGCAGTGAGGTAGGAGCGGGCGAGCAGTACGTC. This gives the protein CASSEVGAGEQYV.

This chain links TRBV7-9 with TRBJ2-3; no reliable D call. Per the germline V gene, CDR1 is SEHNR and CDR2 is FQNEAQ (reference sequence). CDR3 size: 14 residues. The V gene lost 5 bases and the J gene lost 2 bases, with 11 bases spanning the gap. CDR3 coding DNA: TGTGCCAGCAGCAACGTAGGGTTCACAGATACGCAGTATTTT. Translated, it gives CASSNVGFTDTQYF.

This clonotype was observed a handful of times. The rearrangement joins TRBV4-3 to TRBJ1-4, with D hard to call. V was cut by 0 bases and J by 13 bases, with 18 bases left in between. This CDR3 is 15 amino acids long. Germline loops: CDR1 LGHNA, CDR2 YSLEER. The CDR3 here is CASSQERELSRILFF. The CDR3 coding sequence is TGCGCCAGCAGCCAAGAAAGGGAACTTTCAAGGATACTGTTTTTT.